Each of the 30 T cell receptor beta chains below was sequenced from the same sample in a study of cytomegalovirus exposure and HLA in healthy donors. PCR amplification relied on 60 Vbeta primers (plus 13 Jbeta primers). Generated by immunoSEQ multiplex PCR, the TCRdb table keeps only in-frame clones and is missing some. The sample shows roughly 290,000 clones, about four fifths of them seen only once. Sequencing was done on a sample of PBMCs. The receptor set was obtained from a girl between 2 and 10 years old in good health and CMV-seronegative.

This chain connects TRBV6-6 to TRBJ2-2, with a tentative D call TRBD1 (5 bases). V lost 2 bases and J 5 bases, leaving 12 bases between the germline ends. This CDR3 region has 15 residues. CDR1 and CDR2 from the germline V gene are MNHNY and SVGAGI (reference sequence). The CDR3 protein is CASSYGAYLTGELFF. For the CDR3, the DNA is TGTGCCAGCAGTTACGGGGCCTACCTGACCGGGGAGCTGTTTTTT.

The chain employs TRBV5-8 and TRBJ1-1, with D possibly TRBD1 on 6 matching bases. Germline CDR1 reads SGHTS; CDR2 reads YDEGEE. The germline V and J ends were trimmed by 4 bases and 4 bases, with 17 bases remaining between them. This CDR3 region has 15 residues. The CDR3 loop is CASSPLQGRFTEAFF. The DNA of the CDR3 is TGTGCCAGCAGCCCCCTGCAGGGGCGATTCACTGAAGCTTTCTTT.

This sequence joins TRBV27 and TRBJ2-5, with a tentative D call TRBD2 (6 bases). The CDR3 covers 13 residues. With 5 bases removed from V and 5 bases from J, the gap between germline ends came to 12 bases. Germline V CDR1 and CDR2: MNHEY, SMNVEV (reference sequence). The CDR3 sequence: CASSESGSETQYF. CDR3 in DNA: TGTGCCAGCAGTGAAAGCGGGTCGGAGACCCAGTACTTC.

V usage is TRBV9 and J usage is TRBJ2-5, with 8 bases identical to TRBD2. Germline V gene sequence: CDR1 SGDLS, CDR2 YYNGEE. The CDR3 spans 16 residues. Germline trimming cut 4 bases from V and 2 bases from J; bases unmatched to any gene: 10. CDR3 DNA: TGTGCCAGCAGCTCCCGGGGGGGGTATACTCAAGAGACCCAGTACTTC. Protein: CASSSRGGYTQETQYF.

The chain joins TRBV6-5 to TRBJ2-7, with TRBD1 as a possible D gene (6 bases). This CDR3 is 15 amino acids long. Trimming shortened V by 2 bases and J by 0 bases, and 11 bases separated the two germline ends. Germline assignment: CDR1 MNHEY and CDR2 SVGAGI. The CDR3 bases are TGTGCCAGCAGTTACCTTACAGGGAGCTCCTACGAGCAGTACTTC. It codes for CASSYLTGSSYEQYF.

The CDR3 loop is CAWLQGIGNTGELFF. The CDR3 DNA reads TGTGCCTGGCTACAGGGGATAGGGAACACCGGGGAGCTGTTTTTT. The rearrangement joins TRBV30 to TRBJ2-2; 7 bases map to TRBD1. CDR1 is GTSNPN, CDR2 SVGIG, per germline (reference sequence). The CDR3 sequence is 15 residues long. Losses at the gene ends were 5 bases for V and 1 base for J; bases not matched to a gene: 7.

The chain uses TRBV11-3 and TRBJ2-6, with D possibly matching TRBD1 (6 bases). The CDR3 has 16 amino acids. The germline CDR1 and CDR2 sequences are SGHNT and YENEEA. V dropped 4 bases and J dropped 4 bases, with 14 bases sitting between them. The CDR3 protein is CASSSQGPPGANVLTF. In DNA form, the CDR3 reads TGTGCCAGCAGCTCGCAGGGGCCCCCAGGGGCCAACGTCCTGACTTTC.

This chain's CDR3 is CASSPSGGGETQYF. The DNA for the CDR3 is TGTGCCAGCAGCCCTAGCGGGGGGGGCGAGACCCAGTACTTC. The rearrangement links TRBV9 to TRBJ2-5, with 12 bases matching TRBD2. The CDR3 loop spans 14 amino acids. The ends lost 4 bases at V and 5 bases at J; junction bases unmatched: 3. Germline CDR1 is SGDLS and CDR2 is YYNGEE.

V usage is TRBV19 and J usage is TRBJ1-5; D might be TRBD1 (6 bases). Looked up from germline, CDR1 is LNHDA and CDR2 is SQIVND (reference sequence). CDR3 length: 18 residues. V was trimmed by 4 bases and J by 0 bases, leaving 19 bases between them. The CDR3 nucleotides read TGTGCCAGTAGTACCCAAAGGGGGTTCTTCTATAGCAATCAGCCCCAGCATTTT. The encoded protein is CASSTQRGFFYSNQPQHF.

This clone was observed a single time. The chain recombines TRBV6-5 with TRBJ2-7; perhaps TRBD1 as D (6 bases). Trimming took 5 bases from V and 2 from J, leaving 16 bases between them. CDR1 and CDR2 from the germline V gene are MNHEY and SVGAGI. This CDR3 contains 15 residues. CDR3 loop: CASSPRDTNTYEQYF. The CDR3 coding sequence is TGTGCCAGCAGTCCCCGGGACACGAACACCTACGAGCAGTACTTC.

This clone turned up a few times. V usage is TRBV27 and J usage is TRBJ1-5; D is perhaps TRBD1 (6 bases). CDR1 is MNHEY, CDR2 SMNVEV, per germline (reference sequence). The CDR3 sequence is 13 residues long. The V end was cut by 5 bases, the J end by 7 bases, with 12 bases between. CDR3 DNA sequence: TGTGCCAGCAGTGGGGGGGCTAAACAGCCCCAGCATTTT. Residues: CASSGGAKQPQHF.

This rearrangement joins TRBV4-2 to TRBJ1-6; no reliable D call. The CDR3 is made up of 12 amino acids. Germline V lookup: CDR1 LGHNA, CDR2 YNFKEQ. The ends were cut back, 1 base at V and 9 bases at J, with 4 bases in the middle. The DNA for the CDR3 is TGTGCCAGCAGCCAAGGTCTTTCACCCCTCCACTTT. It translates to CASSQGLSPLHF.

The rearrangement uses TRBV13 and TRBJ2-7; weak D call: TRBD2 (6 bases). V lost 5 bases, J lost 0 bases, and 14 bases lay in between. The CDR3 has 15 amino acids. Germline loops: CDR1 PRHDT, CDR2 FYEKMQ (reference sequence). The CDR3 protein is CASSRTSTSSYEQYF. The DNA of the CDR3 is TGTGCCAGCAGCCGAACTAGCACGAGCTCCTACGAGCAGTACTTC.

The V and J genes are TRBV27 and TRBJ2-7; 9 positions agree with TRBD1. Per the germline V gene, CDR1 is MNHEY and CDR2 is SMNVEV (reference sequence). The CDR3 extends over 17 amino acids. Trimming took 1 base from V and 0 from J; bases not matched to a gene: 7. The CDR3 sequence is CASSLLIGTGRSYEQYF. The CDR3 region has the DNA TGTGCCAGCAGTTTATTAATAGGGACAGGGCGCTCCTACGAGCAGTACTTC.

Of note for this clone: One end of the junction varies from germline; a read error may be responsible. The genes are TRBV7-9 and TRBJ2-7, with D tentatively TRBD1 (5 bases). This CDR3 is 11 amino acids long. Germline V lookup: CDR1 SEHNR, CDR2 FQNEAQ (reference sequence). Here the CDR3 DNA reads TGTTCCAGCAGCTTCAGGGACGAGCAGTACTTC. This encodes CSSSFRDEQYF.

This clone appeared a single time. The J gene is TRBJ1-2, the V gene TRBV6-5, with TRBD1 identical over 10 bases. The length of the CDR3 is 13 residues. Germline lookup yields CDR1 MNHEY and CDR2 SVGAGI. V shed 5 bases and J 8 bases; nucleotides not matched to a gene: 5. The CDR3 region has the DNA TGTGCCAGCAGTCAGACAGGGGGCAGAGGCTACACCTTC. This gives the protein CASSQTGGRGYTF.

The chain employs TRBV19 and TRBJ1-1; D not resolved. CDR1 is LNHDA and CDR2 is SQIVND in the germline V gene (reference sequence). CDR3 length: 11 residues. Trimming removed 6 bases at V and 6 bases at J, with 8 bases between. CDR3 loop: CASSDFAEAFF. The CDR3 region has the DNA TGTGCCAGTAGCGACTTTGCTGAAGCTTTCTTT.

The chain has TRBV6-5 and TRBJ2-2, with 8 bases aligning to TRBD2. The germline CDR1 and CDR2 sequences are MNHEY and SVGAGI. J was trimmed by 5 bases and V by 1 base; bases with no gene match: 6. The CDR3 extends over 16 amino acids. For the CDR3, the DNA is TGTGCCAGCAGTTACTTACGCGGGGGGCGGACCGGGGAGCTGTTTTTT. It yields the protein CASSYLRGGRTGELFF.

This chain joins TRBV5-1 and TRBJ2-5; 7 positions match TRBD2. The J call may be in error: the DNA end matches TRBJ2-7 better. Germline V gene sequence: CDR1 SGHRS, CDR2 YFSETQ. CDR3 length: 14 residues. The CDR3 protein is CASSPGTTSYEQYF. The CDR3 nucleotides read TGCGCCAGCAGCCCTGGGACTACCAGTTACGAGCAGTACTTC.

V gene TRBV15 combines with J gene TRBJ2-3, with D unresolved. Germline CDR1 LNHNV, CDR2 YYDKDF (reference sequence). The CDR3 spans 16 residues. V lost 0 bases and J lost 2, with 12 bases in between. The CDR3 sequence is CATSRDTATITDTQYF. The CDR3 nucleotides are TGTGCCACCAGCAGAGACACAGCTACAATCACAGATACGCAGTATTTT.

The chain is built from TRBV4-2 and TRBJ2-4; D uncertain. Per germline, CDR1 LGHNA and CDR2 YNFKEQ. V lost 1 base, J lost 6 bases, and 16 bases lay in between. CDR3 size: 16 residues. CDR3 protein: CASSQGVGLDGNIQYF. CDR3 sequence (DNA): TGTGCCAGCAGCCAAGGGGTAGGTCTAGACGGAAACATTCAGTACTTC.

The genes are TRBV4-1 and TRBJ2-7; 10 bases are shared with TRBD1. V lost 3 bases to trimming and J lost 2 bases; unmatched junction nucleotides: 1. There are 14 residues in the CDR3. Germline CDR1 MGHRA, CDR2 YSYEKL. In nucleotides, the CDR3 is TGCGCCAGCAGCCAGGGACAGGGGACCTACGAGCAGTACTTC. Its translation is CASSQGQGTYEQYF.

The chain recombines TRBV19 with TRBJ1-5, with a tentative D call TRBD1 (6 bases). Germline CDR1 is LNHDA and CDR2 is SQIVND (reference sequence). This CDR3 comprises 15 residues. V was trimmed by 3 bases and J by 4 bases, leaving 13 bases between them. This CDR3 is CASSIGGGRNQPQHF. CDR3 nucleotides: TGTGCCAGTAGTATTGGCGGGGGCAGGAATCAGCCCCAGCATTTT.

The CDR3 loop is CASSGGTSGYEQYF. Here the CDR3 DNA reads TGTGCCAGTAGTGGCGGGACTAGCGGGTACGAGCAGTACTTC. The chain uses TRBV19 and TRBJ2-7; 12 bases align to TRBD2. Germline CDR1 LNHDA, CDR2 SQIVND (reference sequence). The ends lost 5 bases at V and 4 bases at J; junction bases unmatched: 3. CDR3 length equals 14 residues.

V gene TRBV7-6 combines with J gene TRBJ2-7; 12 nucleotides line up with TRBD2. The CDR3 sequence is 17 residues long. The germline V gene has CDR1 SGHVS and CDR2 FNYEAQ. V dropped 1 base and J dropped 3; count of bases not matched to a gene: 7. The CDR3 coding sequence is TGTGCCAGCAGCTTAGTGATGACTAGCGGGGGCCACTACGAGCAGTACTTC. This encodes CASSLVMTSGGHYEQYF.

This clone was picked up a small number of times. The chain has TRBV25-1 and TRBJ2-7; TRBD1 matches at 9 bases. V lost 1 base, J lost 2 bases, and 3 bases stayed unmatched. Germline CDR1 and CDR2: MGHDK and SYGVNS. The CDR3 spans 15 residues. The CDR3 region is CASSEFRDRAYEQYF. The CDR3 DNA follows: TGTGCCAGCAGTGAATTTCGGGACAGGGCCTACGAGCAGTACTTC.

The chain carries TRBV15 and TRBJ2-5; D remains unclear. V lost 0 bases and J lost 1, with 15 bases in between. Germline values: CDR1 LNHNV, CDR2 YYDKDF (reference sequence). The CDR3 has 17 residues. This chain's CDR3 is CATSRDSPQSVQETQYF. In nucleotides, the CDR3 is TGTGCCACCAGCAGAGATTCCCCGCAAAGCGTCCAAGAGACCCAGTACTTC.

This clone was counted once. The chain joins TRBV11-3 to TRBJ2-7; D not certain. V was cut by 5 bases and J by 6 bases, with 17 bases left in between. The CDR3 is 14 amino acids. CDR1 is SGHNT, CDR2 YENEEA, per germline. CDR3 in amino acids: CASSLRPSLSEQYF. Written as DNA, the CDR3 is TGTGCCAGCAGCCTCCGTCCAAGTCTAAGCGAGCAGTACTTC.

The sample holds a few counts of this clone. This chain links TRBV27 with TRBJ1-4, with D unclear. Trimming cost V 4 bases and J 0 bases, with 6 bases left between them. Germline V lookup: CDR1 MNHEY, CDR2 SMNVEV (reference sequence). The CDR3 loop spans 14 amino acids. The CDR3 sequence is CASSYIATNEKLFF. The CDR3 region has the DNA TGTGCCAGCAGTTACATTGCAACTAATGAAAAACTGTTTTTT.

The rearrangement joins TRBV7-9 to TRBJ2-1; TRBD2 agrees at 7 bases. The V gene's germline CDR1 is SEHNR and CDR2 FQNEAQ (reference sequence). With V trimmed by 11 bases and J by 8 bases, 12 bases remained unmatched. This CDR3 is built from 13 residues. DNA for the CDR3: TGTGCCTGGGGCGGAGGGGAGGGCGATGAGCAGTTCTTC. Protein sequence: CAWGGGEGDEQFF.